This is a list of T cell receptor beta chains from one sample in a study of identical twins. TCRdb itself ran the 5' RACE reads through MiXCR, one entry per CDR3 protein. The data contain 450,000 or so distinct CDR3 sequences, approximately 14% of them singletons. The same sample was also used in a study of yellow fever vaccine responses in identical twins.

Sequenced: CD4+ T cells sorted from blood. All receptors derive from a woman aged 18-29 years in good health. The CDR3 runs from the conserved cysteine through the conserved F or W. Fields, in order: clone size, J gene, D gene, V gene, CDR3 DNA, CDR3 protein. D genes are given only for firm matches. Some rows have no size entry. The others give once, few or many, or a class for an expanded clone.

clone_size: few; j_call: TRBJ2-6; d_call: NA; v_call: TRBV12-5; cdr3_nt: TGTGCTAGTGGTTTGGCTGGGGCCAACGTCCTGACTTTC; cdr3_aa: CASGLAGANVLTF
clone_size: NA; j_call: TRBJ2-5; d_call: TRBD2; v_call: TRBV20-1; cdr3_nt: TGCAGTGCTAGAGATCCCAGTACTAGCGGGTGGCTCCAAGAGACCCAGTACTTC; cdr3_aa: CSARDPSTSGWLQETQYF
clone_size: few; j_call: TRBJ1-1; d_call: TRBD1; v_call: TRBV12-3/TRBV12-4; cdr3_nt: TGTGCCAGCATAAACAGGGGAGTTACTGAAGCTTTCTTT; cdr3_aa: CASINRGVTEAFF
clone_size: NA; j_call: TRBJ2-3; d_call: NA; v_call: TRBV7-3; cdr3_nt: TGTGCCAGCAGCGCCAGGGAAGGGGGTACGCAGTATTTT; cdr3_aa: CASSAREGGTQYF
clone_size: NA; j_call: TRBJ2-7; d_call: TRBD1; v_call: TRBV2; cdr3_nt: TGTGCCAGCAAACGGACAGGGCTAACCTCCGAGCAGTACTTC; cdr3_aa: CASKRTGLTSEQYF
clone_size: many; j_call: TRBJ2-7; d_call: TRBD2; v_call: TRBV20-1; cdr3_nt: TGCAGTGCTAGAGAGACCTGGACTAGCGGGAGGGATTCCTACGAGCAGTACTTC; cdr3_aa: CSARETWTSGRDSYEQYF
clone_size: NA; j_call: TRBJ2-5; d_call: NA; v_call: TRBV24-1; cdr3_nt: TGTGCCACCAGTGATCGAGGGACCCAAGAGACCCAGTACTTC; cdr3_aa: CATSDRGTQETQYF
clone_size: NA; j_call: TRBJ2-5; d_call: NA; v_call: TRBV6-5; cdr3_nt: TGTGCCAGCAGTTACTCCGCTGGGGGGGAGACCCAGTACTTC; cdr3_aa: CASSYSAGGETQYF
clone_size: few; j_call: TRBJ2-7; d_call: NA; v_call: TRBV15; cdr3_nt: TGTGCCACCAGCAGAGCAGGGGCTAGCGAGCAGTACTTC; cdr3_aa: CATSRAGASEQYF
clone_size: NA; j_call: TRBJ2-5; d_call: TRBD2; v_call: TRBV2; cdr3_nt: TGTGCCAGCAGTTACGGGGGGAAAGAGACCCAGTACTTC; cdr3_aa: CASSYGGKETQYF
clone_size: NA; j_call: TRBJ2-1; d_call: NA; v_call: TRBV5-1; cdr3_nt: TGCGCCAGCAGCTTGGATGCATATGAGCAGTTCTTC; cdr3_aa: CASSLDAYEQFF
clone_size: few; j_call: TRBJ2-3; d_call: TRBD2; v_call: TRBV28; cdr3_nt: TGTGCCAGCAGTTTATACGGTGGGACTAGCGGGTACGGGAGGGATACGCAGTATTTT; cdr3_aa: CASSLYGGTSGYGRDTQYF
clone_size: few; j_call: TRBJ2-1; d_call: NA; v_call: TRBV20-1; cdr3_nt: TGCAGTGCTCCCAAGGCCAACCTCAATGAGCAGTTCTTC; cdr3_aa: CSAPKANLNEQFF
clone_size: NA; j_call: TRBJ2-3; d_call: NA; v_call: TRBV7-7; cdr3_nt: TGTGCTAGCAGCTTTGACAACACAGATACGCAGTATTTT; cdr3_aa: CASSFDNTDTQYF
clone_size: few; j_call: TRBJ2-3; d_call: NA; v_call: TRBV20-1; cdr3_nt: TGCAGTGCTAGTTTCGCCCGCACAGATACGCAGTATTTT; cdr3_aa: CSASFARTDTQYF
clone_size: NA; j_call: TRBJ2-3; d_call: NA; v_call: TRBV13; cdr3_nt: TGTGCCATTTATCACCCACGGAGGAGAAACACAGATACGCAGTATTTT; cdr3_aa: CAIYHPRRRNTDTQYF
clone_size: NA; j_call: TRBJ1-2; d_call: TRBD1; v_call: TRBV5-1; cdr3_nt: TGCGCCAGCAGCTTGAACTCAGGGGGCACTGGTGGCTACACCTTC; cdr3_aa: CASSLNSGGTGGYTF
clone_size: few; j_call: TRBJ2-4; d_call: NA; v_call: TRBV5-1; cdr3_nt: TGCGCCAGCGGACCCGGGACCGCAAACATTCAGTACTTC; cdr3_aa: CASGPGTANIQYF
clone_size: NA; j_call: TRBJ1-2; d_call: NA; v_call: TRBV6-1; cdr3_nt: TGTGCCAGCAGAGGATGGGCGAACGGGGCTAACTATGGCTACACCTTC; cdr3_aa: CASRGWANGANYGYTF
clone_size: NA; j_call: TRBJ2-7; d_call: NA; v_call: TRBV2; cdr3_nt: TGTGCCAGCAGTAATTGGCGGGATGTAAACGAGCAGTACTTC; cdr3_aa: CASSNWRDVNEQYF
clone_size: NA; j_call: TRBJ1-5; d_call: NA; v_call: TRBV6-5; cdr3_nt: TGTGCCAGCAGTTACCCCATCGGCACCTACAATCAGCCCCAGCATTTT; cdr3_aa: CASSYPIGTYNQPQHF
clone_size: few; j_call: TRBJ2-7; d_call: TRBD2; v_call: TRBV6-2/TRBV6-3; cdr3_nt: TGTGCCAGCAGTTCCGACGCTAGCGGGAGGGCGCTTCGGCAGTACTTC; cdr3_aa: CASSSDASGRALRQYF
clone_size: few; j_call: TRBJ2-7; d_call: TRBD2; v_call: TRBV6-1; cdr3_nt: TGTGCCAGCACTACCGGGACTAGCGGGAGGCTCTTCGAGCAGTACTTC; cdr3_aa: CASTTGTSGRLFEQYF
clone_size: few; j_call: TRBJ2-7; d_call: NA; v_call: TRBV14; cdr3_nt: TGTGCCAGCAGCCAAGACGAGGTCCGGGGCTTCTACGAGCAGTACTTC; cdr3_aa: CASSQDEVRGFYEQYF
clone_size: few; j_call: TRBJ2-5; d_call: NA; v_call: TRBV24-1; cdr3_nt: TGTGCCACCAGTGATGCGGGACACTACCAAGAGACCCAGTACTTC; cdr3_aa: CATSDAGHYQETQYF
clone_size: few; j_call: TRBJ1-2; d_call: NA; v_call: TRBV12-3/TRBV12-4; cdr3_nt: TGTGCCAGCAGTCGCAGGGGTGACTATGGCTACACCTTC; cdr3_aa: CASSRRGDYGYTF
clone_size: NA; j_call: TRBJ2-1; d_call: TRBD2; v_call: TRBV6-2/TRBV6-3; cdr3_nt: TGTGCCAGCAGTTATATGCGGGGGATCGAGCAGTTCTTC; cdr3_aa: CASSYMRGIEQFF
clone_size: many; j_call: TRBJ2-3; d_call: NA; v_call: TRBV9; cdr3_nt: TGTGCCAGCAGCGTACGGGACACCCCCTCAGATACGCAGTATTTT; cdr3_aa: CASSVRDTPSDTQYF
clone_size: few; j_call: TRBJ2-3; d_call: TRBD1; v_call: TRBV27; cdr3_nt: TGTGCCAGCAGTTTATTGGACAGGGGCGGCACAGATACGCAGTATTTT; cdr3_aa: CASSLLDRGGTDTQYF
clone_size: few; j_call: TRBJ2-7; d_call: NA; v_call: TRBV5-1; cdr3_nt: TGCGCCAGCAGCTTGCCAAACCTGAGGGGGACCTACGAGCAGTACTTC; cdr3_aa: CASSLPNLRGTYEQYF
clone_size: few; j_call: TRBJ2-7; d_call: TRBD2; v_call: TRBV6-5; cdr3_nt: TGTGCCAGCAGTTACTCAGGTAGCGGGAGCACCGTAAGCTCCTACGAGCAGTACTTC; cdr3_aa: CASSYSGSGSTVSSYEQYF
clone_size: few; j_call: TRBJ1-4; d_call: TRBD1; v_call: TRBV12-3/TRBV12-4; cdr3_nt: TGTGCCAGCAGTATAGGGGGCGAGAGTGAAAAACTGTTTTTT; cdr3_aa: CASSIGGESEKLFF
clone_size: NA; j_call: TRBJ2-1; d_call: NA; v_call: TRBV7-8; cdr3_nt: TGTGCCAGCAGCTACCGACAGACGGGGCAGTTCTTC; cdr3_aa: CASSYRQTGQFF
clone_size: few; j_call: TRBJ2-4; d_call: TRBD2; v_call: TRBV14; cdr3_nt: TGTGCCAGCAGCCAAGATCGAAGCGGGGGAGGCATTCAGTACTTC; cdr3_aa: CASSQDRSGGGIQYF
clone_size: many; j_call: TRBJ1-1; d_call: TRBD1; v_call: TRBV7-9; cdr3_nt: TGTGCCAGCAGCTTAGCGGCGTCCGGGACAGATGAAGCTTTCTTT; cdr3_aa: CASSLAASGTDEAFF
clone_size: many; j_call: TRBJ2-3; d_call: TRBD2; v_call: TRBV20-1; cdr3_nt: TGCAGTGCCTCGTTAAGCGGGAGGGGCACAGATACGCAGTATTTT; cdr3_aa: CSASLSGRGTDTQYF